Presented here are 4 T cell receptor beta chains from one specimen sequenced in a study of T cell clonality in common variable immunodeficiency. The assay was immunoSEQ multiplex PCR, and TCRdb's table has in-frame clones only and misses some. The repertoire has under 50,000 clones, none seen only once; the ten largest take 2% to 2.5%. The sequencing input was peripheral blood mononuclear cells. These receptors originate from a person aged 18 to 70 in good health.

In this sample, this clone is medium-sized (0.01 to 0.1%). The read ends 3 residues early relative to the CDR3; the germline J gene fills the gap. This rearrangement joins TRBV20-1 to TRBJ2-3; 9 nucleotides match TRBD2. CDR1 and CDR2 from the germline V gene are DFQATT and SNEGSKA (reference sequence). This CDR3 is built from 14 residues. J was trimmed by 4 bases and V by 3 bases; bases with no gene match: 5. This CDR3 is CSASGTSQPDTQYF. CDR3 DNA (partial): TGCAGTGCTAGCGGGACTAGCCAGCCAGATACG.

The table lists this clone with many counts. The read halts 3 residues ahead of the CDR3 end, with the missing end drawn from the germline J gene. The chain carries TRBV5-1 and TRBJ1-1; 7 positions agree with TRBD1. The CDR3 is 14 amino acids. Germline CDR1 is SGHRS and CDR2 is YFSETQ. V was pared by 0 bases and J by 1 base, with 0 bases of the junction left unmatched. This CDR3 reads CASSLDRGNTEAFF. The CDR3 bases that were read are TGCGCCAGCAGCTTGGACAGGGGGAACACTGAA.

This clone has a count of ten or more. The CDR3 end lies 3 residues beyond the end of the read and is filled in from the germline J gene. The gene calls are TRBV7-6 and TRBJ2-2, with a tentative D call TRBD1 (6 bases). The CDR3 sequence is 15 residues long. V dropped 1 base and J dropped 5 bases, with 11 bases sitting between them. The germline V gene encodes CDR1 SGHVS and CDR2 FNYEAQ. CDR3 region: CASSLDRGMTGELFF. Partial CDR3 DNA: TGTGCCAGCAGCTTAGATAGGGGGATGACCGGGGAG.

Regarding this clone: The CDR3 end is not reached by the read, which stops 3 residues before it; the germline J gene fills it in. This chain uses TRBV25-1 with TRBJ2-3; maybe TRBD1 (6 bases). The CDR3 length is 12 residues. V lost 3 bases and J lost 6, with 7 bases in between. Germline CDR1 reads MGHDK; CDR2 reads SYGVNS. CDR3 bases read: TGTGCCAGCAGTGAGAGGGGGGATACG. Encoded protein: CASSERGDT. The whole CDR3 sequence is CASSERGDTQYF.